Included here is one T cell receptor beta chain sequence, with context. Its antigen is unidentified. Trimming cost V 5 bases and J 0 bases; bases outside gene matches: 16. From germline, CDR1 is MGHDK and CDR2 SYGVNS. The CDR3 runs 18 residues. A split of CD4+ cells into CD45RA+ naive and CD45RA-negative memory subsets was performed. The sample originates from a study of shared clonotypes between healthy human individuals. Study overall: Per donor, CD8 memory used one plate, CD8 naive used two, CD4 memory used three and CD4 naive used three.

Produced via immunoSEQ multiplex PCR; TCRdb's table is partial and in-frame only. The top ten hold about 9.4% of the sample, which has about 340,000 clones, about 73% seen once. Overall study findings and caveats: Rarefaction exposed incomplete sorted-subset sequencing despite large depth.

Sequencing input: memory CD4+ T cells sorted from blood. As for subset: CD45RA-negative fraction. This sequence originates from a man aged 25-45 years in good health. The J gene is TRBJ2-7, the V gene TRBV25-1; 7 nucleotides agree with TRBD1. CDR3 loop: CASSSTGSPSLGSYEQYF. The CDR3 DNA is TGTGCCAGCAGTTCGACAGGGTCTCCGTCTTTAGGCTCCTACGAGCAGTACTTC.